This TCR beta chain was obtained from a study of cytomegalovirus exposure and HLA in healthy donors. Data came from immunoSEQ multiplex PCR; TCRdb stores just in-frame clones and leaves some out. The sample has 90,000 to 100,000 clones; approximately 88% are singletons. The TCR originated in a woman under 40 in good health and CMV-seronegative. Sequenced: PBMCs.

The CDR3 bases are TGTGCCAGCAGCTTAGATTTTGCGGGGGGCGTCTCCTACAATGAGCAGTTCTTC. Translation: CASSLDFAGGVSYNEQFF. J is TRBJ2-1 and V is TRBV11-2, with 8 bases identical to TRBD2. CDR3 length equals 18 residues. Trimming at V came to 0 bases and at J to 0 bases, leaving 7 bases not matched to a gene. Germline CDR1 SGHAT, CDR2 FQNNGV.